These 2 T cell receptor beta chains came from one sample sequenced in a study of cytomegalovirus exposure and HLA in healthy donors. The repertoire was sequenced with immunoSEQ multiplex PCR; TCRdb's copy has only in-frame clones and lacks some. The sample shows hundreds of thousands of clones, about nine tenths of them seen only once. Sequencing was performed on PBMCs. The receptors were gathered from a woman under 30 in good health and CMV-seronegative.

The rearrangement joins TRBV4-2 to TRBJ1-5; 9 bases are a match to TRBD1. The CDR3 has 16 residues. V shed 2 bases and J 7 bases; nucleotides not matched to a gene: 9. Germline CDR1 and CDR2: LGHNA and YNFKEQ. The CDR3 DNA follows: TGTGCCAGCAGCCAAAGGGCACAGGGGGCAGAACAGCCCCAGCATTTT. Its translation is CASSQRAQGAEQPQHF.

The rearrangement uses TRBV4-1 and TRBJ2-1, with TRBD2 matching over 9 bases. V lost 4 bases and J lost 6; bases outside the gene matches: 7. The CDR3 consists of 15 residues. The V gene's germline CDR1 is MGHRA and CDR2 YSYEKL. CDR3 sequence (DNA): TGCGCCAGCAGCCCTAGACTAGCGGCCGGCAATGAGCAGTTCTTC. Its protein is CASSPRLAAGNEQFF.